The source of this T cell receptor (beta chain) is a study of control samples from healthy donors and cancer patients. Losses at the gene ends were 4 bases for V and 5 bases for J; bases not matched to a gene: 23. The CDR3 has 19 residues. Germline V lookup: CDR1 GTSNPN, CDR2 SVGIG (reference sequence). Here immunoSEQ multiplex PCR was the method, and the copy in TCRdb shows in-frame clones only, minus some. The table records 95,000 to 130,000 clones, 75% to 90% of them present only once. This clone has a handful of counts. Sequenced: PBMCs. V and J are TRBV30 and TRBJ1-2; TRBD1 matches at 9 bases. The sequence was obtained from a woman aged 45-65 years with colorectal cancer. As DNA, the CDR3 is TGTGCCTGGAACCGGTTGGGGGAGCCCTCGGACAGGGGCAGTTATGGCTACACCTTC. It encodes CAWNRLGEPSDRGSYGYTF.